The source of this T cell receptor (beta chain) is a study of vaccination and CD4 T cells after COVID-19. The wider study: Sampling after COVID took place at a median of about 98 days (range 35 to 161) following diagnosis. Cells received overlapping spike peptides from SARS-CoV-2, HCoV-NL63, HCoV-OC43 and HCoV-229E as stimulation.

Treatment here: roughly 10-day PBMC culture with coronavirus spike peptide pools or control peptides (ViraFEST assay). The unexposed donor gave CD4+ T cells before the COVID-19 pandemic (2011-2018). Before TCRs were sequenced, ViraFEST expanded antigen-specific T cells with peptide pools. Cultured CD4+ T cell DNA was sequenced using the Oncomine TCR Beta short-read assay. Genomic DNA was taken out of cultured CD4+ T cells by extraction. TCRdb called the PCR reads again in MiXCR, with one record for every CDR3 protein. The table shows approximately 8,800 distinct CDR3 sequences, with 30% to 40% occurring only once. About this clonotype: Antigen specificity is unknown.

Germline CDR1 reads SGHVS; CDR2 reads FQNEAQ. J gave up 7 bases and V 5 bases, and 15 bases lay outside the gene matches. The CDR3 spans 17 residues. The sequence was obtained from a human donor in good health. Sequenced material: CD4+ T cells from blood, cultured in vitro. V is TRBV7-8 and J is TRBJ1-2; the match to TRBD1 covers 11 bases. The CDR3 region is CASSPVDSGTGGFGYTF. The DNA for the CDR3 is TGTGCCAGCAGCCCCGTCGATAGTGGGACAGGGGGATTTGGCTACACCTTC. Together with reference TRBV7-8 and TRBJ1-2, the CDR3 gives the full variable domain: GAGVSQSPRYKVAKRGQDVALRCDPISGHVSLFWYQQALGQGPEFLTYFQNEAQLDKSGLPSDRFFAERPEGSVSTLKIQRTQQEDSAVYLCASSPVDSGTGGFGYTFGSGTRLTVV.